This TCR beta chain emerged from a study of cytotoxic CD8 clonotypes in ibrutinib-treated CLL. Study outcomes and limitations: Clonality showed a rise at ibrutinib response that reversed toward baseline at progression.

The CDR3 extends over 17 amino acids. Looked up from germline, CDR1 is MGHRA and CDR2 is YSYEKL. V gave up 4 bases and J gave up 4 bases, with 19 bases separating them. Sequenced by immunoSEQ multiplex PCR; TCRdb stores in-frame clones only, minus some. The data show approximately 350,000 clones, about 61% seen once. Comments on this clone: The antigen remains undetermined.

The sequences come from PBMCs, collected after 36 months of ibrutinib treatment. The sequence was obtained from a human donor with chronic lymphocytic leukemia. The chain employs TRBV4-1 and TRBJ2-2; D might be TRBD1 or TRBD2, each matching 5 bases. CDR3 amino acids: CASSPGFLGRGTGELFF. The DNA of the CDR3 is TGCGCCAGCAGCCCTGGTTTCTTGGGACGGGGCACCGGGGAGCTGTTTTTT.